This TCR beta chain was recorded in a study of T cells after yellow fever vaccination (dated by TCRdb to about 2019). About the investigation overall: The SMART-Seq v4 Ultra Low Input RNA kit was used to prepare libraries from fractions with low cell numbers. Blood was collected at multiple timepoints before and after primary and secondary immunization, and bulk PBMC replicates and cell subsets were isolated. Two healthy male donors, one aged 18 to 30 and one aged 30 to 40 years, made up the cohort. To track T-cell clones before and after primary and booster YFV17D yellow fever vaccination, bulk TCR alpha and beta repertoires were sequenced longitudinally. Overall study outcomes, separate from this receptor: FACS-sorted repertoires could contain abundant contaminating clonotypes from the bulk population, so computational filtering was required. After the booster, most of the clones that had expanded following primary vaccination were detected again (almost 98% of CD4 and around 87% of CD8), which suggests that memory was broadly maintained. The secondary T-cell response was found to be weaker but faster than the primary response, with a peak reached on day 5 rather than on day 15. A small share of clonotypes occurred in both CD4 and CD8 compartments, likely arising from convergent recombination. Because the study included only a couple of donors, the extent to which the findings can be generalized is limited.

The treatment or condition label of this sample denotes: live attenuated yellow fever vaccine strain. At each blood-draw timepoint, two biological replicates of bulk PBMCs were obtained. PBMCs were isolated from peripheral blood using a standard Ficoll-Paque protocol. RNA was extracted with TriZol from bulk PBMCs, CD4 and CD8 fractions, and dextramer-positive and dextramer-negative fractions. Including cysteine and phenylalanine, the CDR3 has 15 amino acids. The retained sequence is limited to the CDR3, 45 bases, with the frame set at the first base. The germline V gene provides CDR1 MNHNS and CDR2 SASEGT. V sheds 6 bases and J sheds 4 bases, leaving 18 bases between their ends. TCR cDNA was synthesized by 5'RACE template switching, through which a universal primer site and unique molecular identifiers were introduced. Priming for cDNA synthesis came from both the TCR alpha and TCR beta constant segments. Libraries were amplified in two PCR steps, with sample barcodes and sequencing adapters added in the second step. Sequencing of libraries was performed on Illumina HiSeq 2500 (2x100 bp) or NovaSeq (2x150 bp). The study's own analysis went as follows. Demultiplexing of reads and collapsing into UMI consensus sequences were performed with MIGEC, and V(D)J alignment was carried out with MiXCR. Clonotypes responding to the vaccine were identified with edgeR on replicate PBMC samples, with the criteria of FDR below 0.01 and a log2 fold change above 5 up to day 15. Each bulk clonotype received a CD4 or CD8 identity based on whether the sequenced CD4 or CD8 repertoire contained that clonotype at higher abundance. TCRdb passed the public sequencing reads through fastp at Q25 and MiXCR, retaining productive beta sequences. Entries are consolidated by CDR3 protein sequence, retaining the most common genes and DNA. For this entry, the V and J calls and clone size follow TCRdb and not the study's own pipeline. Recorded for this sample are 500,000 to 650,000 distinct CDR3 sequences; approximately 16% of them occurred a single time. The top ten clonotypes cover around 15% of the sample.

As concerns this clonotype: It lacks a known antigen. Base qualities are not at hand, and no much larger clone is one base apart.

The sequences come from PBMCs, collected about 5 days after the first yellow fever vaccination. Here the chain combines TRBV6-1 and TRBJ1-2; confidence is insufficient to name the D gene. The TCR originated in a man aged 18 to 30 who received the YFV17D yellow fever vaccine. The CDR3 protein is CASSPRTLPLYGYTF. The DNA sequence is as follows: TGTGCCAGCAGCCCACGGACCCTACCCCTCTATGGCTACACCTTC.